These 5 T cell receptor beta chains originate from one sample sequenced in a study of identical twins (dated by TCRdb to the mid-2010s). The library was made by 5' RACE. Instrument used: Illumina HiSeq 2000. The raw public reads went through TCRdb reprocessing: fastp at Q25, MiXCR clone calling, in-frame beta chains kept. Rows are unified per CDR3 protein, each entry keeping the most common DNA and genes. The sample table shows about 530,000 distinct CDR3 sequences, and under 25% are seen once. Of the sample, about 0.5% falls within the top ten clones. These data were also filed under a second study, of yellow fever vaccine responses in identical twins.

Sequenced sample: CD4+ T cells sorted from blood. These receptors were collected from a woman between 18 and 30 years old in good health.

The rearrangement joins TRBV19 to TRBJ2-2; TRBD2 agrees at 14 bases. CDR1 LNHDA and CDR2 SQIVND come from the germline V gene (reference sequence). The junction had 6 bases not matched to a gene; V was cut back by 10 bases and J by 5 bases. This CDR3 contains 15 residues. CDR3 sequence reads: CATRLAGGSTGELFF. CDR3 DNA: TGTGCCACCAGACTAGCGGGAGGGTCGACCGGGGAGCTGTTTTTT.

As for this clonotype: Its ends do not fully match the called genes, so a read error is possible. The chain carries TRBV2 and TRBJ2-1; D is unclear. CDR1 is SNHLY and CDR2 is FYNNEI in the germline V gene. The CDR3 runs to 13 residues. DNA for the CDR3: TGTGCCAGCAACCCCAGACGGTACAACGAGCAGTTCTTC. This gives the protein CASNPRRYNEQFF.

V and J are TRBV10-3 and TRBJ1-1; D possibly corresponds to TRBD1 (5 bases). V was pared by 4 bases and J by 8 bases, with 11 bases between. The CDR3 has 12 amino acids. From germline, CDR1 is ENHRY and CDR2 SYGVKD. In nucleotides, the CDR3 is TGTGCCATCAGTGGGGGCCAAGCGGAAGCTTTCTTT. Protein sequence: CAISGGQAEAFF.

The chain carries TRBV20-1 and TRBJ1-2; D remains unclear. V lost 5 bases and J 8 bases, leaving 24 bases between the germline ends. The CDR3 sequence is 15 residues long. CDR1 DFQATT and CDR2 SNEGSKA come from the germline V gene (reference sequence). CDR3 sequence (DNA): TGCAGTGCTCCGTTTCGTGAACGGGTGTTATGGGGCTACACCTTC. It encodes CSAPFRERVLWGYTF.

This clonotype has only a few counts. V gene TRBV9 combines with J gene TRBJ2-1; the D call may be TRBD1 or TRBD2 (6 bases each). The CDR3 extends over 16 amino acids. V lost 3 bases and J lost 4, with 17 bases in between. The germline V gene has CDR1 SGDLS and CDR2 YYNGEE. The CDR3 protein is CASSGGAGRTYNEQFF. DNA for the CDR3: TGTGCCAGCAGCGGGGGGGCAGGACGGACGTACAATGAGCAGTTCTTC.